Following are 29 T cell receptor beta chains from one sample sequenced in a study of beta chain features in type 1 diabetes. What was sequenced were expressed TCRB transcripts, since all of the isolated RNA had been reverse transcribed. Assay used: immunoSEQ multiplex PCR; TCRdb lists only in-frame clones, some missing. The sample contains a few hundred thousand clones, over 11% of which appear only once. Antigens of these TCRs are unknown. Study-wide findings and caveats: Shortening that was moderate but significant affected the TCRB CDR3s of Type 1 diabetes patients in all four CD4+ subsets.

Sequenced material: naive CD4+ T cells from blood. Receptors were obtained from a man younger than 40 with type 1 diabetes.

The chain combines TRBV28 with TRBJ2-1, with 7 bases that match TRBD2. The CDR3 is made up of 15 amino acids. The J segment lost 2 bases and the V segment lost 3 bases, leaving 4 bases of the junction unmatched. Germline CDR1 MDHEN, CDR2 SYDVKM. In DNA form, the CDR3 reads TGTGCCAGCAGTTTTATAGCGGGTCCCTACAATGAGCAGTTCTTC. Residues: CASSFIAGPYNEQFF.

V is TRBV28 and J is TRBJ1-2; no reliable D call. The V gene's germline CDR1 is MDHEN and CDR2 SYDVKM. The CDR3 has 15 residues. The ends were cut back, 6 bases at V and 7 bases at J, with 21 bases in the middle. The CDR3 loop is CASREAGSAGFGYTF. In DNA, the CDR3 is TGTGCCAGCAGGGAGGCGGGCAGTGCAGGATTTGGCTACACCTTC.

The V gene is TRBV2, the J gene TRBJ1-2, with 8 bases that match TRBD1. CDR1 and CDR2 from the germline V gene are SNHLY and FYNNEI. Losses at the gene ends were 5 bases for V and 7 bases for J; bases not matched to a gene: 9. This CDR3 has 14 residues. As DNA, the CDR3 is TGTGCCAGCAGTCTCGGCCAGGGGGCAGGTGGCTACACCTTC. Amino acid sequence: CASSLGQGAGGYTF. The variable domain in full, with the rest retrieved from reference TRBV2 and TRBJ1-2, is EPEVTQTPSHQVTQMGQEVILRCVPISNHLYFYWYRQILGQKVEFLVSFYNNEISEKSEIFDDQFSVERPDGSNFTLKIRSTKLEDSAMYFCASSLGQGAGGYTFGSGTRLTVV.

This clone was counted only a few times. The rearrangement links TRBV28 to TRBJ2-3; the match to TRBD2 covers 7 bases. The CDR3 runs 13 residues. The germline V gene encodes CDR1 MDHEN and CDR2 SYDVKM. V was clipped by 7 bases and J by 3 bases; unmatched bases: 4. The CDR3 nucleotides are TGTGCCAGCATACGCGGGAGAACAGATACGCAGTATTTT. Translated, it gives CASIRGRTDTQYF.

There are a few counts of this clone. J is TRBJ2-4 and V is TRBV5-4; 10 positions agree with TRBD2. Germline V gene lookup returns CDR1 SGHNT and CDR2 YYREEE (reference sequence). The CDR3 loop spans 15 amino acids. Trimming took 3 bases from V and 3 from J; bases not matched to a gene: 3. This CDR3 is CASSSSGSGKNIQYF. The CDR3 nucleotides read TGTGCCAGCAGCTCTAGCGGGAGTGGCAAAAACATTCAGTACTTC.

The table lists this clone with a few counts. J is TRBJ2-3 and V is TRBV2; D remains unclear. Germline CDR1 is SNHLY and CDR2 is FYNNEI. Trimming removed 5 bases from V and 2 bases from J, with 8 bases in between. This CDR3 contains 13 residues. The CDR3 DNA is TGTGCCAGCAGTTTATCCTACACAGATACGCAGTATTTT. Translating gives CASSLSYTDTQYF.

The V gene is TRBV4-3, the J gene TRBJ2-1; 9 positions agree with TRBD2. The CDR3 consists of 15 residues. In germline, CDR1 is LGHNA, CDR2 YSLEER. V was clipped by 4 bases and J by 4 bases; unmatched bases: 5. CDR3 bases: TGCGCCAGCAGCCTGGGGCTAGCGGGATACAATGAGCAGTTCTTC. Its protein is CASSLGLAGYNEQFF.

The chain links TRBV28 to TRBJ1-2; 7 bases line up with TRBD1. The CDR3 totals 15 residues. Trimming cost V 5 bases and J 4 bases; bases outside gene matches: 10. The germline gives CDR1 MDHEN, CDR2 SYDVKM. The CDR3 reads CASSIGQASLYGYTF. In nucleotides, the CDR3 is TGTGCCAGCAGTATAGGACAGGCGAGCCTCTATGGCTACACCTTC.

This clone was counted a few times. CDR3 DNA: TGTGCCAGCAGTTACTCGAGGGTTAATGAAAAACTGTTTTTT. This encodes CASSYSRVNEKLFF. The gene calls are TRBV6-5 and TRBJ1-4; unclear D gene. Germline CDR1 reads MNHEY; CDR2 reads SVGAGI. The CDR3 is made up of 14 amino acids. The V end lost 0 bases, the J end lost 4 bases, and 6 bases lay between the germline ends.

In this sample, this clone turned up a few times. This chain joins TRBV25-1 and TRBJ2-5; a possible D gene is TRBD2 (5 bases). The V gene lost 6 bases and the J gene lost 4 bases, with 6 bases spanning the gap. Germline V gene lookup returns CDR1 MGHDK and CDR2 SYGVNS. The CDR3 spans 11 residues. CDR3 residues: CASREVETQYF. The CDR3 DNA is TGTGCCAGCAGGGAGGTAGAGACCCAGTACTTC.

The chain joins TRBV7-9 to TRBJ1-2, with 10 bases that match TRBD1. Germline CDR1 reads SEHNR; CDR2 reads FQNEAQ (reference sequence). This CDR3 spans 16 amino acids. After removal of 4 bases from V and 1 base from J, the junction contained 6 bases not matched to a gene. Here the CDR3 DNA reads TGTGCCAGCAGCTGGGGGACAGGGGACCGTAACTATGGCTACACCTTC. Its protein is CASSWGTGDRNYGYTF.

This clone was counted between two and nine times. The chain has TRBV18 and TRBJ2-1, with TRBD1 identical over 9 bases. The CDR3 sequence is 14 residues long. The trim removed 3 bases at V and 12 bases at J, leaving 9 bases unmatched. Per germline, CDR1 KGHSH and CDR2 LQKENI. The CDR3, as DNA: TGTGCCAGCTCACCGAATAGGGACAGGGTGTTGCAGTTCTTC. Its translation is CASSPNRDRVLQFF.

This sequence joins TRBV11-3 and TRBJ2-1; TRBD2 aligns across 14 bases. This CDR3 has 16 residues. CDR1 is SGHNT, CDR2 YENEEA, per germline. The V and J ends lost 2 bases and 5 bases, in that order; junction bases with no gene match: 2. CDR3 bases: TGTGCCAGCAGCTTAAGGACTAGCGGGAGGAACAATGAGCAGTTCTTC. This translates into CASSLRTSGRNNEQFF.

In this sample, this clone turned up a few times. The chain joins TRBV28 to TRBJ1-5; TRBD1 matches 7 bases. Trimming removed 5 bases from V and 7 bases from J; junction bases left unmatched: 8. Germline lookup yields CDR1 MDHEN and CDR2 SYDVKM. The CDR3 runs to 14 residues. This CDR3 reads CASSVTGAWQPQHF. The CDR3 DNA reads TGTGCCAGCAGTGTAACAGGGGCCTGGCAGCCCCAGCATTTT.

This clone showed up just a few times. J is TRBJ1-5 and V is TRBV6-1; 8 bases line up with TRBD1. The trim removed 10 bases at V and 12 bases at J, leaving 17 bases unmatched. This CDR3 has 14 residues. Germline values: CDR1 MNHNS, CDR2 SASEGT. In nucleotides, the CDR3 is TGTGCCACAGGGGACTCTGACAGGGGCCTCCTCCAGCATTTT. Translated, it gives CATGDSDRGLLQHF.

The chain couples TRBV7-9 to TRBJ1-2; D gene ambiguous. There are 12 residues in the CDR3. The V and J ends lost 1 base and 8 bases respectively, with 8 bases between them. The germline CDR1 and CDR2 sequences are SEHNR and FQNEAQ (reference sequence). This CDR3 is CASSLGARGYTF. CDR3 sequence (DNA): TGTGCCAGCAGCTTAGGGGCAAGGGGCTACACCTTC.

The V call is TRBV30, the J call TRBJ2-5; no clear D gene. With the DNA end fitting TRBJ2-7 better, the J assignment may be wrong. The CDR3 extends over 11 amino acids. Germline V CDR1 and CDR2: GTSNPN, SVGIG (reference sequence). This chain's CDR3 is CAWSSTYEQYF. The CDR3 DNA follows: TGTGCCTGGAGTTCCACTTACGAGCAGTACTTC.

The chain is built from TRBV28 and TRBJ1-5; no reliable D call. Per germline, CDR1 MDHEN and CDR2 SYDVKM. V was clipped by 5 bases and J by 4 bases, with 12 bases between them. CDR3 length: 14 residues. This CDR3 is CASSGESGNQPQHF. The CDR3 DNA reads TGTGCCAGCAGTGGGGAGTCGGGGAATCAGCCCCAGCATTTT.

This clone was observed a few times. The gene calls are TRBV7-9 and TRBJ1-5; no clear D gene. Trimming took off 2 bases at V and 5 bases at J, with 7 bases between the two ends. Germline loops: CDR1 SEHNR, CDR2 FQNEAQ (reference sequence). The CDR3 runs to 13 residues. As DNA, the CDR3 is TGTGCCAGCAGCTTATGGGGAGATCAGCCCCAGCATTTT. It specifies CASSLWGDQPQHF.

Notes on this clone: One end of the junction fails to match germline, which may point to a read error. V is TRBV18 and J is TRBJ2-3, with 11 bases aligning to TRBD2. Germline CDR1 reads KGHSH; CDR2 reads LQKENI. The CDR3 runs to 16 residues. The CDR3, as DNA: TGTGCCAGCTCACCGCGACTAGCGGGAAGCACAGATGCGCAGTATTTT. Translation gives CASSPRLAGSTDAQYF.

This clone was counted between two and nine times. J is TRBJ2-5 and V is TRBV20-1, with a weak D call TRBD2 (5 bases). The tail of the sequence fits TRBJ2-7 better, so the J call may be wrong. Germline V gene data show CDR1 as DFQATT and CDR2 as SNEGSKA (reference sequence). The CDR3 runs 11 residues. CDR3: CSARSGYEQYF. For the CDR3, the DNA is TGCAGTGCTAGGTCGGGATACGAGCAGTACTTC.

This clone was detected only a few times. The CDR3: CASSLGGTRRGNEQFF. In DNA form, the CDR3 reads TGTGCCAGCAGCTTAGGGGGCACCCGGAGGGGCAATGAGCAGTTCTTC. The chain couples TRBV7-9 to TRBJ2-1; a possible D gene is TRBD2 (6 bases). The germline V and J ends were trimmed by 1 base and 6 bases, with 16 bases remaining between them. The CDR3 length is 16 residues. CDR1 SEHNR and CDR2 FQNEAQ come from the germline V gene (reference sequence). Variable domain in full (rest from reference TRBV7-9 and TRBJ2-1): DTGVSQNPRHKITKRGQNVTFRCDPISEHNRLYWYRQTLGQGPEFLTYFQNEAQLEKSRLLSDRFSAERPKGSFSTLEIQRTEQGDSAMYLCASSLGGTRRGNEQFFGPGTRLTVL.

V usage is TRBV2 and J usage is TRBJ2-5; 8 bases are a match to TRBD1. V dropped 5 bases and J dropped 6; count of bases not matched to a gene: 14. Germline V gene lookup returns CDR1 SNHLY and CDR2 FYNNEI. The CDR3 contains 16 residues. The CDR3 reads CASSPLDRVNGKTQYF. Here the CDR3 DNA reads TGTGCCAGCAGTCCCCTGGACAGGGTTAACGGAAAGACCCAGTACTTC.

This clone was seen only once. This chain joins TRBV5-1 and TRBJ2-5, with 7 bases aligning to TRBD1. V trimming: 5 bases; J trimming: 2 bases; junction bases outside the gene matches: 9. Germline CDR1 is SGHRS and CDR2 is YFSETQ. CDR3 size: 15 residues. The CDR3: CASRLGQNFQETQYF. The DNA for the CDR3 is TGCGCCAGCAGACTGGGACAGAACTTTCAAGAGACCCAGTACTTC.

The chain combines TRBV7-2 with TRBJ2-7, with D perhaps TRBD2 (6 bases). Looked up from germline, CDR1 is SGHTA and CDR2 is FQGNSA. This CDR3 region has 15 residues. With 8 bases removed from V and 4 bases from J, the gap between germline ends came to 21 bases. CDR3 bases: TGTGCCAGCTATGAGGGGAGGTTTACCTTTTACGAGCAGTACTTC. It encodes CASYEGRFTFYEQYF.

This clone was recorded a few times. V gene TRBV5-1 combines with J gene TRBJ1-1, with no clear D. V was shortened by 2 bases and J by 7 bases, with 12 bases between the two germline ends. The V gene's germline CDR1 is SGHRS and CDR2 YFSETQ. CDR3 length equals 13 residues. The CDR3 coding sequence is TGCGCCAGCAGCTTTGGGCAGGCCGATGAAGCTTTCTTT. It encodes CASSFGQADEAFF. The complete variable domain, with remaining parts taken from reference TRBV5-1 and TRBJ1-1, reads KAGVTQTPRYLIKTRGQQVTLSCSPISGHRSVSWYQQTPGQGLQFLFEYFSETQRNKGNFPGRFSGRQFSNSRSEMNVSTLELGDSALYLCASSFGQADEAFFGQGTRLTVV.

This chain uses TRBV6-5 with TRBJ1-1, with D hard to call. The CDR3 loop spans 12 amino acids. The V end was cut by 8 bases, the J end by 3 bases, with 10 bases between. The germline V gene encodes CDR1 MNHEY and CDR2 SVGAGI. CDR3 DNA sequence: TGTGCCAGCGCTAGTATTGACACTGAAGCTTTCTTT. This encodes CASASIDTEAFF.

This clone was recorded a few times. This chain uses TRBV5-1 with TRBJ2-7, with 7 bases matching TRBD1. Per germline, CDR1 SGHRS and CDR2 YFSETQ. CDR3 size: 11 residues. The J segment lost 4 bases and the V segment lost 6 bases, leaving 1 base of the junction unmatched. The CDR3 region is CASTTGYEQYF. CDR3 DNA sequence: TGCGCCAGCACGACAGGGTACGAGCAGTACTTC.

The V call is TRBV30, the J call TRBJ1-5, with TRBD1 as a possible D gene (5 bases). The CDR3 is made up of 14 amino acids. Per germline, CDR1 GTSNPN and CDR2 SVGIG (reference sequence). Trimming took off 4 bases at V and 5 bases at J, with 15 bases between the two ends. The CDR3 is CAWNLMDIYQPQHF. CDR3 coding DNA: TGTGCCTGGAATCTCATGGACATTTATCAGCCCCAGCATTTT.